This paragraph covers one T cell receptor beta chain sequence. Primers: 60 Vbeta forward and 13 Jbeta reverse. Some clones are missing from TCRdb's copy, which holds only in-frame ones; the method was immunoSEQ multiplex PCR. The data show some 110,000 clones, around 86% seen once. This sample was taken from a study of cytomegalovirus exposure and HLA in healthy donors. Germline lookup yields CDR1 ENHRY and CDR2 SYGVKD. This CDR3 contains 14 residues. Trimming cost V 2 bases and J 3 bases, with 10 bases left between them. Sequences were obtained from PBMCs. The sequence was collected from a man aged 25-45 years in good health and CMV-seropositive. The genes are TRBV10-3 and TRBJ1-1; no firm D call. CDR3 sequence: CAISEVGPDTEAFF. DNA of the CDR3: TGTGCCATCAGTGAGGTCGGTCCGGACACTGAAGCTTTCTTT.